The 16 T cell receptor beta chains below were found in one sample sequenced in a study of control samples from healthy donors and cancer patients. The repertoire was sequenced with immunoSEQ multiplex PCR; TCRdb's copy has only in-frame clones and lacks some. The sample shows about 200,000 clones, approximately 90% of them seen only once. The sequenced sample was blood. The source of these receptors is a man in his thirties or forties in good health.

The CDR3 loop is CASTTAGWDYGYTF. The CDR3 nucleotides read TGTGCCAGCACCACGGCTGGGTGGGACTATGGCTACACCTTC. The chain recombines TRBV11-2 with TRBJ1-2; D unclear. Germline CDR1 and CDR2: SGHAT and FQNNGV. The CDR3 length is 14 residues. Trimming stripped 7 bases from V and 3 bases from J, with 15 bases between.

This rearrangement joins TRBV19 to TRBJ2-3, with 9 nucleotides matching TRBD1. V gave up 4 bases and J gave up 0 bases; unmatched junction bases: 5. Germline CDR1 reads LNHDA; CDR2 reads SQIVND (reference sequence). CDR3 size: 16 residues. CDR3 protein: CASSTWTGASTDTQYF. CDR3 nucleotides: TGTGCCAGTAGTACCTGGACAGGGGCAAGCACAGATACGCAGTATTTT.

The chain couples TRBV19 to TRBJ1-2; the D is unclear. Trimming cost V 3 bases and J 6 bases, with 17 bases left between them. The CDR3 loop spans 15 amino acids. Germline V CDR1 and CDR2: LNHDA, SQIVND (reference sequence). This CDR3 reads CASSISGQARDGYTF. CDR3 sequence (DNA): TGTGCCAGTAGTATCTCGGGCCAGGCAAGGGATGGCTACACCTTC.

V and J are TRBV11-2 and TRBJ2-5, with no clear D. The germline V and J ends were trimmed by 4 bases and 2 bases, with 8 bases remaining between them. This CDR3 spans 13 amino acids. CDR1 and CDR2 (germline): SGHAT, FQNNGV. The CDR3 coding sequence is TGTGCCAGCAGCTCAACCAGACAAGAGACCCAGTACTTC. This translates into CASSSTRQETQYF.

V usage is TRBV24-1 and J usage is TRBJ1-2, with 9 nucleotides matching TRBD1. The CDR3 extends over 16 amino acids. Trimming removed 4 bases from V and 4 bases from J; junction bases left unmatched: 9. Germline V CDR1 and CDR2: KGHDR, SFDVKD. The CDR3 protein is CATSERGTGPFYGYTF. The CDR3 DNA sequence: TGTGCCACCAGTGAGCGTGGGACAGGGCCTTTCTATGGCTACACCTTC.

This sequence joins TRBV6-2 or TRBV6-3 and TRBJ1-3; no clear D. The CDR3 is 13 amino acids. The V end lost 5 bases, the J end lost 6 bases, and 11 bases lay between the germline ends. Germline lookup yields CDR1 MNHEY and CDR2 SVGEGT. CDR3 DNA sequence: TGTGCCAGCAGTGGCATAGTGGAAAACACCATATATTTT. This translates into CASSGIVENTIYF.

V gene TRBV6-1 combines with J gene TRBJ2-1, with no clear D. Germline assignment: CDR1 MNHNS and CDR2 SASEGT. Trimming took 3 bases from V and 2 from J, leaving 8 bases between them. This CDR3 contains 14 residues. The CDR3 DNA reads TGTGCCAGCAGTGAGGGGATGACCTACAATGAGCAGTTCTTC. Its translation: CASSEGMTYNEQFF.

V is TRBV30 and J is TRBJ1-5; TRBD1 is a possible D gene (5 bases). The CDR3 extends over 13 amino acids. Germline loops: CDR1 GTSNPN, CDR2 SVGIG (reference sequence). Trimming removed 3 bases at V and 5 bases at J, with 11 bases between. The CDR3 bases are TGTGCCTGGAGCCCAGGGATGGATCAGCCCCAGCATTTT. Amino acid sequence: CAWSPGMDQPQHF.

This chain joins TRBV19 and TRBJ2-2; D possibly corresponds to TRBD1 (5 bases). V was shortened by 6 bases and J by 6 bases, with 11 bases between the two germline ends. The CDR3 spans 13 residues. Germline V gene sequence: CDR1 LNHDA, CDR2 SQIVND (reference sequence). The CDR3 loop is CASSPGIPGELFF. The CDR3 nucleotides read TGTGCCAGTAGCCCAGGGATCCCCGGGGAGCTGTTTTTT.

The chain has TRBV27 and TRBJ2-7; D might be TRBD1 or TRBD2, each matching 5 bases. From germline, CDR1 is MNHEY and CDR2 SMNVEV (reference sequence). V was shortened by 9 bases and J by 5 bases, with 17 bases between the two germline ends. The CDR3 is 13 residues long. As DNA, the CDR3 is TGTGCCAGTAAGGGTGGGGGTTTCCACGAGCAGTACTTC. Its protein product is CASKGGGFHEQYF.

The chain has TRBV5-1 and TRBJ1-4; perhaps TRBD1 as D (5 bases). The ends were cut back, 4 bases at V and 3 bases at J, with 16 bases in the middle. Germline V gene lookup returns CDR1 SGHRS and CDR2 YFSETQ. CDR3 length: 16 residues. The CDR3 nucleotides are TGCGCCAGCAGCCCTGACGGACAACGGGCTAATGAAAAACTGTTTTTT. Encoded protein: CASSPDGQRANEKLFF.

The chain combines TRBV7-2 with TRBJ1-1; 9 nucleotides line up with TRBD1. The CDR3 has 15 residues. Trimming removed 5 bases from V and 7 bases from J; junction bases left unmatched: 11. Germline V gives CDR1 SGHTA, CDR2 FQGNSA. The CDR3 bases are TGTGCCAGCAGCCAACTAACAGGGGGCCGGGGTGAAGCTTTCTTT. It yields the protein CASSQLTGGRGEAFF.

V usage is TRBV2 and J usage is TRBJ2-5; 8 nucleotides line up with TRBD2. The trim removed 2 bases at V and 2 bases at J, leaving 4 bases unmatched. Germline V gene lookup returns CDR1 SNHLY and CDR2 FYNNEI. The CDR3 covers 15 residues. The CDR3, as DNA: TGTGCCAGCAGTGAATTGGCGGGGGGACAAGAGACCCAGTACTTC. Residues: CASSELAGGQETQYF.

This chain uses TRBV3-1 (or the pseudogene TRBV3-2) with TRBJ2-6, with D possibly matching TRBD1 (6 bases). V lost 4 bases to trimming and J lost 1 base, with 8 bases between them. The CDR3 extends over 15 amino acids. From germline, CDR1 is LGHDT and CDR2 YNNKEL (reference sequence). The CDR3 is CASSRQESGANVLTF. DNA for the CDR3: TGTGCCAGCAGCCGACAGGAGTCTGGGGCCAACGTCCTGACTTTC.

The rearrangement uses TRBV30 and TRBJ2-2; 8 nucleotides match TRBD1. CDR1 GTSNPN and CDR2 SVGIG come from the germline V gene (reference sequence). V shed 4 bases, J shed 8 bases, and the junction held 6 bases outside the gene matches. This CDR3 contains 13 residues. The CDR3 coding sequence is TGTGCCTGGACGGGACAGGCGTCAGGGGAGCTGTTTTTT. Translated, it gives CAWTGQASGELFF.

This clone was picked up one time. The rearrangement joins TRBV5-6 to TRBJ1-5; TRBD1 matches at 8 bases. Germline CDR1 reads SGHDT; CDR2 reads YYEEEE. J lost 6 bases, V lost 3 bases, and 5 bases had no gene match. This CDR3 comprises 14 residues. The CDR3 bases are TGTGCCAGCAGCTCGACAGGGGTGAGTCAGCCCCAGCATTTT. It specifies CASSSTGVSQPQHF.